This T cell receptor beta chain was sequenced in a study of T cell repertoires in cytomegalovirus infection. Study as a whole: Researchers turned to recently identified HLA-C-restricted CMV epitopes as well as well-studied HLA-B-restricted ones. Carrying CMV and the relevant HLA type showed in public TCR beta signatures.

To note about this clonotype: The target antigen is unknown.

The ends were cut back, 5 bases at V and 8 bases at J, with 16 bases in the middle. This CDR3 has 15 residues. Germline-derived CDR1 and CDR2 are LNHDA and SQIVND (reference sequence). From the reads, TCRdb called clonotypes with MiXCR, one entry per CDR3 protein. Of hundreds of thousands of distinct CDR3 sequences in the sample, about 31% were seen once. The TCR sequence derives from a human donor in good health (CMV status not recorded). Some clones in this sample may be carry-over from other donors' samples. The chain has TRBV19 and TRBJ2-6, with D perhaps matching TRBD1 or TRBD2 (5 bases each). This sample comprised cultured CD8+ T cells from PBMCs, obtained from culture after CMV antigen stimulation. CDR3: CASSYGGRRPNVLTF. The CDR3 DNA is TGTGCCAGTAGTTATGGGGGAAGAAGGCCCAACGTCCTGACTTTC.